Shown below are 22 T cell receptor beta chains from a single sample sequenced in a study of shared clonotypes between healthy human individuals. Profiled with immunoSEQ multiplex PCR; TCRdb holds only in-frame clones, not every one. In the table there are 2 million to 3 million clones, just over 90% of which are singletons. Sequencing used naive CD4+ T cells sorted from blood. The subset denotes: CD45RA+ positively selected. Every receptor here comes from a man aged 18 to 30 in good health.

The rearrangement uses TRBV9 and TRBJ1-1; D not resolved. The CDR3 spans 15 residues. V lost 3 bases, J lost 5 bases, and 17 bases lay in between. Germline CDR1 reads SGDLS; CDR2 reads YYNGEE. Here the CDR3 reads CASSAGGSWSTEAFF. In DNA form, the CDR3 reads TGTGCCAGCAGCGCCGGAGGGTCCTGGAGTACTGAAGCTTTCTTT.

The chain employs TRBV6-6 and TRBJ1-2; D is ambiguous. The CDR3 runs to 13 residues. CDR1 MNHNY and CDR2 SVGAGI come from the germline V gene (reference sequence). Trimming cost V 5 bases and J 3 bases, with 10 bases left between them. CDR3 sequence reads: CASSRSPDYGYTF. The CDR3 DNA is TGTGCCAGCAGTCGAAGCCCGGACTATGGCTACACCTTC.

V usage is TRBV5-8 and J usage is TRBJ1-1; TRBD1 matches at 7 bases. Germline assignment: CDR1 SGHTS and CDR2 YDEGEE. The CDR3 runs 14 residues. The J segment lost 5 bases and the V segment lost 3 bases, leaving 7 bases of the junction unmatched. The CDR3 coding sequence is TGTGCCAGCAGCTCTAGGGGGCCGGGGACTGAAGCTTTCTTT. Residues: CASSSRGPGTEAFF.

The chain recombines TRBV5-1 with TRBJ2-5; D might be TRBD1 or TRBD2, each matching 6 bases. In germline, CDR1 is SGHRS, CDR2 YFSETQ. The CDR3 consists of 15 residues. V lost 5 bases, J lost 4 bases, and 18 bases lay in between. The DNA for the CDR3 is TGCGCCAGCAGGGGGGGCATCGAAACTGTAGAGACCCAGTACTTC. Amino acid sequence: CASRGGIETVETQYF.

For this clone: The identical CDR3 is also encoded by other nucleotide sequences in the sample. The V gene is TRBV18, the J gene TRBJ1-1; D gene uncertain. The length of the CDR3 is 13 residues. The V gene lost 3 bases and the J gene lost 1 base, with 6 bases spanning the gap. The V gene's germline CDR1 is KGHSH and CDR2 LQKENI. The CDR3 DNA reads TGTGCCAGCTCACCGAGGGAGAACACTGAAGCTTTCTTT. Its protein is CASSPRENTEAFF. Complete variable domain (other parts from reference TRBV18 and TRBJ1-1): NAGVMQNPRHLVRRRGQEARLRCSPMKGHSHVYWYRQLPEEGLKFMVYLQKENIIDESGMPKERFSAEFPKEGPSILRIQQVVRGDSAAYFCASSPRENTEAFFGQGTRLTVV.

CDR3 bases: TGTGCCAGCAGTTTAGAGTGGGGCCAGCCCCAGCATTTT. Translation gives CASSLEWGQPQHF. V is TRBV28 and J is TRBJ1-5, with TRBD1 as a possible D gene (5 bases). Trimming removed 2 bases at V and 7 bases at J, with 9 bases between. CDR1 is MDHEN, CDR2 SYDVKM, per germline. This CDR3 region has 13 residues.

This sequence joins TRBV19 and TRBJ2-5; TRBD2 agrees at 7 bases. The CDR3 is 12 amino acids. V was clipped by 11 bases and J by 2 bases; unmatched bases: 5. Germline-derived CDR1 and CDR2 are LNHDA and SQIVND (reference sequence). Here the CDR3 reads CAPPGGQETQYF. CDR3 sequence (DNA): TGTGCCCCCCCGGGGGGACAAGAGACCCAGTACTTC.

This chain uses TRBV9 with TRBJ2-6, with TRBD1 identical over 7 bases. Germline-derived CDR1 and CDR2 are SGDLS and YYNGEE. V was pared by 0 bases and J by 0 bases, with 6 bases of the junction left unmatched. This CDR3 has 18 amino acids. CDR3: CASSVDDRARSGANVLTF. DNA for the CDR3: TGTGCCAGCAGCGTAGATGACAGGGCCCGCTCTGGGGCCAACGTCCTGACTTTC. Full variable domain (remainder filled in from reference TRBV9 and TRBJ2-6): DSGVTQTPKHLITATGQRVTLRCSPRSGDLSVYWYQQSLDQGLQFLIQYYNGEERAKGNILERFSAQQFPDLHSELNLSSLELGDSALYFCASSVDDRARSGANVLTFGAGSRLTVL.

This chain uses TRBV7-2 with TRBJ2-7, with a weak D call TRBD2 (5 bases). Germline V gives CDR1 SGHTA, CDR2 FQGNSA. V was pared by 5 bases and J by 2 bases, with 16 bases between. CDR3 length: 15 amino acids. Here the CDR3 reads CASSPSGLSTYEQYF. In DNA form, the CDR3 reads TGTGCCAGCAGCCCATCGGGGTTATCCACCTACGAGCAGTACTTC. The whole variable domain, filled in from reference TRBV7-2 and TRBJ2-7, reads GAGVSQSPSNKVTEKGKDVELRCDPISGHTALYWYRQSLGQGLEFLIYFQGNSAPDKSGLPSDRFSAERTGGSVSTLTIQRTQQEDSAVYLCASSPSGLSTYEQYFGPGTRLTVT.

This clone is a singleton in its sample. The genes are TRBV30 and TRBJ1-4; a weak D match, TRBD1 (5 bases). The CDR3 runs to 14 residues. CDR1 GTSNPN and CDR2 SVGIG come from the germline V gene (reference sequence). The germline V and J ends were trimmed by 4 bases and 4 bases, with 13 bases remaining between them. CDR3 sequence reads: CAWNTGLINEKLFF. CDR3 nucleotide sequence: TGTGCCTGGAACACGGGGCTAATTAATGAAAAACTGTTTTTT.

The chain combines TRBV7-9 with TRBJ1-4; D is unresolved. Germline V gene lookup returns CDR1 SEHNR and CDR2 FQNEAQ (reference sequence). Trimming took off 1 base at V and 7 bases at J, with 10 bases between the two ends. The CDR3 is 14 residues long. The chain's CDR3 is CASSLDGSFEKLFF. In nucleotides, the CDR3 is TGTGCCAGCAGCTTAGACGGGAGTTTTGAAAAACTGTTTTTT.

The chain is built from TRBV9 and TRBJ2-5; TRBD2 aligns across 8 bases. Trimming took 0 bases from V and 1 from J; bases not matched to a gene: 8. The CDR3 runs 17 residues. Germline CDR1 and CDR2: SGDLS and YYNGEE. The CDR3 nucleotides read TGTGCCAGCAGCGTAGGGGGAGCGGGAGCGGCCCAAGAGACCCAGTACTTC. Amino acid sequence: CASSVGGAGAAQETQYF.

This clone was found a few times. The chain carries TRBV30 and TRBJ1-4, with 7 bases lining up with TRBD1. The CDR3 covers 14 residues. V shed 2 bases, J shed 4 bases, and the junction held 4 bases outside the gene matches. Germline values: CDR1 GTSNPN, CDR2 SVGIG (reference sequence). The CDR3: CAWSRGTVNEKLFF. The CDR3 nucleotides are TGTGCCTGGAGTCGGGGGACAGTTAATGAAAAACTGTTTTTT.

V gene TRBV29-1 combines with J gene TRBJ2-3, with unresolved D. Germline values: CDR1 SQVTM, CDR2 ANQGSEA. The CDR3 is 10 residues long. V was pared by 7 bases and J by 3 bases, with 5 bases between. The CDR3 loop reads CSGKTDTQYF. DNA of the CDR3: TGCAGCGGGAAGACAGATACGCAGTATTTT.

The chain links TRBV6-5 to TRBJ2-7; no clear D. V shed 0 bases and J shed 3 bases, with 12 bases lying between them. The CDR3 has 15 amino acids. Per germline, CDR1 MNHEY and CDR2 SVGAGI. This chain's CDR3 is CASSYSTHGNYEQYF. DNA for the CDR3: TGTGCCAGCAGTTACTCGACGCACGGAAACTACGAGCAGTACTTC.

Here the CDR3 reads CASAGARLLYNEQFF. CDR3 bases: TGCGCCAGCGCCGGAGCACGCTTACTTTACAATGAGCAGTTCTTC. J is TRBJ2-1 and V is TRBV5-1; D remains ambiguous. Germline V CDR1 and CDR2: SGHRS, YFSETQ. Deletions cut 7 bases from V and 4 bases from J, with 18 bases between. This CDR3 spans 15 amino acids.

The rearrangement joins TRBV10-3 to TRBJ2-5; 11 bases are shared with TRBD2. CDR1 is ENHRY and CDR2 is SYGVKD in the germline V gene. CDR3 size: 15 residues. V trimming: 5 bases; J trimming: 1 base; junction bases outside the gene matches: 3. CDR3 bases: TGTGCCATCAGTCCTAGCGGGGGGCCCCAAGAGACCCAGTACTTC. Protein sequence: CAISPSGGPQETQYF.

The rearrangement uses TRBV21-1 and TRBJ1-4; the DNA was not used to check the table's D call, TRBD1. TRBV21-1 is a documented pseudogene. The CDR3 spans 16 residues. The CDR3 spells CASSERRTGNNEKLFF. The DNA of the CDR3 is TGTGCCAGCAGCGAAAGACGGACAGGGAATAATGAAAAACTGTTTTTT.

The rearrangement links TRBV5-1 to TRBJ2-1; 8 bases map to TRBD2. The trim removed 8 bases at V and 7 bases at J, leaving 11 bases unmatched. Germline V gives CDR1 SGHRS, CDR2 YFSETQ. This CDR3 contains 14 residues. Here the CDR3 DNA reads TGCGCCAGTGGCCCCACAGCGGGAGTTAATGAGCAGTTCTTC. The encoded protein is CASGPTAGVNEQFF.

This clone appeared once. The chain has TRBV28 and TRBJ2-1; TRBD1 matches at 7 bases. This CDR3 has 14 residues. Looked up from germline, CDR1 is MDHEN and CDR2 is SYDVKM. Trimming cost V 2 bases and J 7 bases; bases outside gene matches: 5. In DNA form, the CDR3 reads TGTGCCAGCAGTTTAGGACAGGTGGGGAATGAGCAGTTCTTC. Protein: CASSLGQVGNEQFF.

V and J are TRBV7-8 and TRBJ2-7, with D perhaps matching TRBD2 (6 bases). Germline CDR1 is SGHVS and CDR2 is FQNEAQ. Between the trimmed V and J ends, which lost 4 bases and 7 bases, there was a span of 14 bases. The CDR3 has 13 residues. CDR3 in amino acids: CASSSGSFREQYF. In DNA, the CDR3 is TGTGCCAGCAGCTCCGGGAGTTTTCGGGAGCAGTACTTC.

The rearrangement joins TRBV2 to TRBJ1-4; TRBD1 might be the D (6 bases). The CDR3 has 14 residues. Looked up from germline, CDR1 is SNHLY and CDR2 is FYNNEI. Trimming took 2 bases from V and 6 from J, leaving 10 bases between them. The DNA of the CDR3 is TGTGCCAGCAGTGAACTCAGGGGAGATGAAAAACTGTTTTTT. Protein: CASSELRGDEKLFF.